These T cell receptor beta chains were read from a single sample in a study of graft-versus-host responses after intestinal transplantation. These receptors' antigens are unknown. Measured with immunoSEQ multiplex PCR; TCRdb has only the in-frame clones, and not every one. The sample contains fewer than 110,000 clones, roughly 87% of which appear only once. The source material was unstimulated CD4+ T cells sorted from spleen or lymph node cells, sampled before transplant. These receptors came from a human donor who was the organ donor for an intestinal transplant. CDR3s include the opening cysteine and the closing phenylalanine or tryptophan. Size values are once, few and many counts, or a class for expanded clones, and some rows have none.

clone size | V gene | CDR3 length | CDR3 protein
once | TRBV11-3 | 16 | CASSRGTSGSTDTQYF
NA | TRBV14 | 14 | CASSPADSGNTIYF
once | TRBV29-1 | 15 | CSVEAGRYPSYEQYF
NA | TRBV7-2 | 16 | CASSLAPGFRSYEQYF
NA | TRBV4-1 | 15 | CASSQEQGVGNTIYF
NA | TRBV25-1 | 12 | CASSGGQGRAFF
NA | TRBV19 | 16 | CASSINGGRVTGELFF
NA | TRBV6-1 | 15 | CASSASGSGLETQYF
NA | TRBV5-1 | 15 | CASSLVPSSGNEQFF
NA | TRBV7-2 | 17 | CASSLNRQGYSNQPQHF
NA | TRBV5-1 | 15 | CASSFDTGWGVTQYF
NA | TRBV5-6 | 15 | CASSGWGTTNEKLFF
NA | TRBV18 | 14 | CASSLTSGANVLTF
NA | TRBV6-1 | 13 | CASRFYENTEAFF
NA | TRBV5-4 | 15 | CASSETPYSNQPQHF
NA | TRBV6-5 | 16 | CASSYSEASSGNTIYF
once | TRBV20-1 | 11 | CSANLANEQFF
NA | TRBV5-1 | 19 | CASRPPQGPNYSGANVLTF
NA | TRBV18 | 16 | CASSPEGLAGNNEQFF
once | TRBV28 | 13 | CASSLGRATEAFF